This T cell receptor beta chain was sequenced during a study of cytomegalovirus exposure and HLA in healthy donors. Study context: The approximately 120 validation repertoires were reported in a later analysis to have been generated on the same platform as the approximately 700 first-cohort repertoires. Study results and caveats: Many donors carried some public TCRs, although rarity characterized most TCR sequences.

The protocol was immunoSEQ multiplex PCR, while the TCRdb copy is restricted to in-frame clones and leaves out a portion. The sample consists of 200,000 to 250,000 clones, around 86% of them appearing once. The CDR3 loop spans 17 amino acids. Germline lookup yields CDR1 SGHTS and CDR2 YDEGEE. The germline V and J ends were trimmed by 2 bases and 2 bases, with 14 bases remaining between them. Comments on this clone: Its specificity is unknown.

The chain joins TRBV5-8 to TRBJ2-6; tentative D call: TRBD1 (5 bases). Sequenced input: PBMCs. This clonotype was sampled from a woman between 18 and 30 years old in good health and CMV-seropositive. The CDR3 here is CASSFGAGKPGANVLTF. The CDR3 DNA is TGTGCCAGCAGCTTTGGGGCAGGGAAGCCTGGGGCCAACGTCCTGACTTTC. The full variable domain, in which reference TRBV5-8 and TRBJ2-6 provide the parts outside the CDR3, is EAGVTQSPTHLIKTRGQQATLRCSPISGHTSVYWYQQALGLGLQFLLWYDEGEERNRGNFPPRFSGRQFPNYSSELNVNALELEDSALYLCASSFGAGKPGANVLTFGAGSRLTVL.